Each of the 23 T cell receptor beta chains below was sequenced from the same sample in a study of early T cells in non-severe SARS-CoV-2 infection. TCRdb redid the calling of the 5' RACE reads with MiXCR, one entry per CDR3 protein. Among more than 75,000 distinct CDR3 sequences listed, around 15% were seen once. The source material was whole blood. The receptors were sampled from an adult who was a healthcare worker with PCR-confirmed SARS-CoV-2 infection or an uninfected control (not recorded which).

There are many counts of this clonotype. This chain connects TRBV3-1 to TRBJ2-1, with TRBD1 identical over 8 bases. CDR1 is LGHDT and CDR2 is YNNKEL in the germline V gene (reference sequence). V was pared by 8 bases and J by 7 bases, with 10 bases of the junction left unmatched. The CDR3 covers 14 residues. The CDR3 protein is CASAARDRTNEQFF. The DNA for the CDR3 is TGTGCCAGCGCCGCCCGGGACAGGACTAATGAGCAGTTCTTC.

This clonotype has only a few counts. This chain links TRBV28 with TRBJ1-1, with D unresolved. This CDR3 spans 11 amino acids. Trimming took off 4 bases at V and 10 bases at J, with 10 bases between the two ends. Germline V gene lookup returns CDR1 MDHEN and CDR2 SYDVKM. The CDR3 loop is CASSYSLAAFF. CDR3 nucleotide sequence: TGTGCCAGCAGTTATTCTTTGGCAGCTTTCTTT.

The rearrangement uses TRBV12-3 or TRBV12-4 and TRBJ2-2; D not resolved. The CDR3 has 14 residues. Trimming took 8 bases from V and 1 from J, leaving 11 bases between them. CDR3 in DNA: TGTGCCAGCTCCGGGCCGAAGAACACCGGGGAGCTGTTTTTT. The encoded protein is CASSGPKNTGELFF.

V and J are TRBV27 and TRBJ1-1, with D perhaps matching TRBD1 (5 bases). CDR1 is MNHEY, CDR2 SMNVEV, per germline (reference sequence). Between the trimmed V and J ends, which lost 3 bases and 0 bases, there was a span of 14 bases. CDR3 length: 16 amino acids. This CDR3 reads CASSFQGIPMNTEAFF. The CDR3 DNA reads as TGTGCCAGCAGTTTCCAGGGAATCCCCATGAACACTGAAGCTTTCTTT.

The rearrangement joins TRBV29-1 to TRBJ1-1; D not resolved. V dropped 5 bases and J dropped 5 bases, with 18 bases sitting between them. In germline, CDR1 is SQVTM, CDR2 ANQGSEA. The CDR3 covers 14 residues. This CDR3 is CSVLPMTQRTEAFF. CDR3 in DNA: TGCAGCGTTTTGCCGATGACGCAGCGGACTGAAGCTTTCTTT.

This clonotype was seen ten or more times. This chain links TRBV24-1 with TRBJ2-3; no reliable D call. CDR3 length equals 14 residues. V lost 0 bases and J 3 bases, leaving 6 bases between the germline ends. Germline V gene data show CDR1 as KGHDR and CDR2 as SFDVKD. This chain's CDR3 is CATSDLFSTDTQYF. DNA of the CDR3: TGTGCCACCAGTGATTTGTTCTCAACAGATACGCAGTATTTT.

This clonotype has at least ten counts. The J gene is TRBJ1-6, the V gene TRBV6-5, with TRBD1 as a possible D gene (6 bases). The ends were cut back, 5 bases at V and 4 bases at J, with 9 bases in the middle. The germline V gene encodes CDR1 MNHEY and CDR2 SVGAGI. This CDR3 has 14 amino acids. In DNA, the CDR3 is TGTGCCAGCAGTGACAGGTTTTATAATTCACCCCTCCACTTT. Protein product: CASSDRFYNSPLHF.

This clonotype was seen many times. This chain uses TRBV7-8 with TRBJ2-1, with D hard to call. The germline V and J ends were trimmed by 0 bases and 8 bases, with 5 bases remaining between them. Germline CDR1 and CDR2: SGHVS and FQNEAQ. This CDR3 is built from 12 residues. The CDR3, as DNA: TGTGCCAGCAGCTTAGCTTGGGATGAGCAGTTCTTC. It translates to CASSLAWDEQFF.

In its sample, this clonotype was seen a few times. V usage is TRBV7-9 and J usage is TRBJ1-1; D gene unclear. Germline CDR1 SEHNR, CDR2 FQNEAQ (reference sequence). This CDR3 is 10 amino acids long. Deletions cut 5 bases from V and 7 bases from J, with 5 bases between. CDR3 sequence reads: CASSRFEAFF. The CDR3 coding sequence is TGTGCCAGCAGCCGGTTTGAAGCTTTCTTT. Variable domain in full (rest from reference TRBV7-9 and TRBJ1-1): DTGVSQNPRHKITKRGQNVTFRCDPISEHNRLYWYRQTLGQGPEFLTYFQNEAQLEKSRLLSDRFSAERPKGSFSTLEIQRTEQGDSAMYLCASSRFEAFFGQGTRLTVV.

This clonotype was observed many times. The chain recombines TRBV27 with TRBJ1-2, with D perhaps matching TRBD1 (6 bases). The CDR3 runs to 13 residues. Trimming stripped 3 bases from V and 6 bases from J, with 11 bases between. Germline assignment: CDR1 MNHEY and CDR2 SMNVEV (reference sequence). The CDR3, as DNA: TGTGCCAGCAGTTTCCCCCAGGGGAATGGCTACACCTTC. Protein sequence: CASSFPQGNGYTF.

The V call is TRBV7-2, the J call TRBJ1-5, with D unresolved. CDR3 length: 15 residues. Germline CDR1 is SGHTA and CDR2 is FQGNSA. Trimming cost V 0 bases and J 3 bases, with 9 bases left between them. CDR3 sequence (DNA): TGTGCCAGCAGCTTAGCGGCCGTTTCCAATCAGCCCCAGCATTTT. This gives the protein CASSLAAVSNQPQHF.

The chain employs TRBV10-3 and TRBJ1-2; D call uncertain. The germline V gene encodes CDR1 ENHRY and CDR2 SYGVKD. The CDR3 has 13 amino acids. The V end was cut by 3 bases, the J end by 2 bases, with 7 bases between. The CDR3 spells CAISDQTNYGYTF. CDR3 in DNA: TGTGCCATCAGTGATCAGACCAACTATGGCTACACCTTC.

The DNA of the CDR3 is TGCAGCGTTGAAGATCGAGCAGGTAGCGACACTGAAGCTTTCTTT. Translated: CSVEDRAGSDTEAFF. The chain couples TRBV29-1 to TRBJ1-1; D remains unclear. V lost 0 bases and J lost 3, with 14 bases in between. Germline CDR1 is SQVTM and CDR2 is ANQGSEA. The CDR3 totals 15 residues.

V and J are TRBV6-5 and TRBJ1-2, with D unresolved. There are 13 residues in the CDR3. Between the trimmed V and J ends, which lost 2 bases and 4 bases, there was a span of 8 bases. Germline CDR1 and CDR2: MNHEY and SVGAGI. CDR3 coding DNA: TGTGCCAGCAGTTACAGGAGTGGCTATGGCTACACCTTC. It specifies CASSYRSGYGYTF.

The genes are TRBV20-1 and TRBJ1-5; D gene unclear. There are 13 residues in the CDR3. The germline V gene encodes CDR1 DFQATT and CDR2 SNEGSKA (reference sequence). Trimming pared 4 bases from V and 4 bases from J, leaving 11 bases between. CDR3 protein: CSANNDRNQPQHF. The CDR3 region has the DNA TGCAGTGCTAATAATGACCGGAATCAGCCCCAGCATTTT.

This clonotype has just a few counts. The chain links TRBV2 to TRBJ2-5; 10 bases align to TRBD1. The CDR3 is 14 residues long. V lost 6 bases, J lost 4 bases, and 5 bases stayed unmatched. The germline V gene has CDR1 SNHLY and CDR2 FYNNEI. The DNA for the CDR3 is TGTGCCAGCAGGCGGGACAGGGGAGGAGAGACCCAGTACTTC. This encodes CASRRDRGGETQYF.

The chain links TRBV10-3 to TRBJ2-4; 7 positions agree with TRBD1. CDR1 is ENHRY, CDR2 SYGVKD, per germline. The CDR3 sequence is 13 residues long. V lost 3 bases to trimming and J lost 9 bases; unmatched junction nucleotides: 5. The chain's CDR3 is CAISDTGESIQYF. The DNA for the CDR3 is TGTGCCATCAGTGATACAGGGGAGAGCATTCAGTACTTC.

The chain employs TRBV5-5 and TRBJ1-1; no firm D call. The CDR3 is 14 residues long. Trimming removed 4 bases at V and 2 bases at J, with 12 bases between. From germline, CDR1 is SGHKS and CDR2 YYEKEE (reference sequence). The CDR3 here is CASSQTQANTEAFF. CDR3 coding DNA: TGTGCCAGCAGCCAGACTCAGGCTAACACTGAAGCTTTCTTT.

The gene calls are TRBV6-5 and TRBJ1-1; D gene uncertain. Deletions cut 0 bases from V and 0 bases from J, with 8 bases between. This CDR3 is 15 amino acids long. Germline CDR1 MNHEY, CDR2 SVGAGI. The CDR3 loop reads CASSYSGPMNTEAFF. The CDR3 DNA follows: TGTGCCAGCAGTTACTCCGGCCCGATGAACACTGAAGCTTTCTTT.

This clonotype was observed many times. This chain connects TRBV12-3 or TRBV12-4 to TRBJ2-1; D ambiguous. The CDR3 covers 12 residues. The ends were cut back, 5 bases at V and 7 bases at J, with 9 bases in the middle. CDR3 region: CASSPMGNEQFF. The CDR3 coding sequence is TGTGCCAGCAGTCCCATGGGGAATGAGCAGTTCTTC.

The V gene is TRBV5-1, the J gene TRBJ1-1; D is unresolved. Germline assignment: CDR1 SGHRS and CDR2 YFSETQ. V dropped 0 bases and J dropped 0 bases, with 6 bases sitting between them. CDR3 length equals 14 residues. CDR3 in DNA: TGCGCCAGCAGCTTGGTACTCCTGAACACTGAAGCTTTCTTT. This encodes CASSLVLLNTEAFF.

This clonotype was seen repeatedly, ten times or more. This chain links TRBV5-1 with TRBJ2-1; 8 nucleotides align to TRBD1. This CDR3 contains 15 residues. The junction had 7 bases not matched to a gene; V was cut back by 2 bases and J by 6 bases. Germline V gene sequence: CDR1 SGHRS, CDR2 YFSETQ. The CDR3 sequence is CASSFSQGVRNEQFF. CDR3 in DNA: TGCGCCAGCAGCTTTTCACAGGGGGTGCGCAATGAGCAGTTCTTC.

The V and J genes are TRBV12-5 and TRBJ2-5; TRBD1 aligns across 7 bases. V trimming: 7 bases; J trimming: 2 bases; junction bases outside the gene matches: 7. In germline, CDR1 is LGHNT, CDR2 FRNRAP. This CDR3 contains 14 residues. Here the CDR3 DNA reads TGTGCTAGTGCCAAAACACAGGGGCAAGAGACCCAGTACTTC. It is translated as CASAKTQGQETQYF.